The 9 T cell receptor beta chains below come from one sample, sequenced in a study of cytomegalovirus exposure and HLA in healthy donors. PCR used 60 Vbeta primers and 13 Jbeta primers. This table comes from immunoSEQ multiplex PCR, and its TCRdb copy is limited to in-frame clones, with some not included. This sample has some 120,000 clones, with approximately 70% found just once. Sequencing was performed on PBMCs. These receptors were collected from a woman in her twenties or thirties in good health and CMV-seronegative.

The chain uses TRBV5-5 and TRBJ2-1; TRBD2 aligns across 11 bases. The CDR3 is 14 amino acids. Germline V gene sequence: CDR1 SGHKS, CDR2 YYEKEE (reference sequence). With 7 bases clipped from V and 9 bases from J, the junction kept 9 bases outside the gene matches. The CDR3 DNA is TGTGCCAGCTTCGGGACTAGCGGTTTTACTGAGCAGTTCTTC. It translates to CASFGTSGFTEQFF.

This clone has a handful of counts. This chain connects TRBV15 to TRBJ2-7; 8 nucleotides match TRBD1. V was clipped by 5 bases and J by 4 bases; unmatched bases: 13. The CDR3 is made up of 16 amino acids. The germline gives CDR1 LNHNV, CDR2 YYDKDF (reference sequence). The DNA of the CDR3 is TGTGCCACCAGCGAGGAGTTCGCGGGACAGGAATACGAGCAGTACTTC. Its translation is CATSEEFAGQEYEQYF.

V and J are TRBV6-6 and TRBJ1-3; no clear D. The CDR3 extends over 10 amino acids. Germline V lookup: CDR1 MNHNY, CDR2 SVGAGI (reference sequence). Trimming removed 8 bases at V and 5 bases at J, with 4 bases between. The CDR3 nucleotides read TGTGCCAGCGGGCGAAACACCATATATTTT. It codes for CASGRNTIYF.

The rearrangement links TRBV7-2 to TRBJ1-1; D uncertain. Germline CDR1 is SGHTA and CDR2 is FQGNSA. V was shortened by 3 bases and J by 0 bases, with 5 bases between the two germline ends. The CDR3 is 13 amino acids. The CDR3 protein is CASSFPLNTEAFF. The CDR3 DNA is TGTGCCAGCAGCTTTCCCTTGAACACTGAAGCTTTCTTT.

This chain links TRBV15 with TRBJ1-1, with 7 nucleotides matching TRBD1. Unmatched junction bases numbered 9, after V lost 5 bases and J lost 6 bases. Germline assignment: CDR1 LNHNV and CDR2 YYDKDF (reference sequence). The CDR3 runs 14 residues. CDR3 coding DNA: TGTGCCACCAGCTCCCGGACAGGTTTTGCTGAAGCTTTCTTT. It codes for CATSSRTGFAEAFF.

This sequence joins TRBV6-5 and TRBJ2-7; D not certain. CDR3 size: 14 residues. CDR1 is MNHEY, CDR2 SVGAGI, per germline. V was trimmed by 0 bases and J by 0 bases, leaving 6 bases between them. The CDR3: CASSYSSGSYEQYF. The CDR3 DNA reads TGTGCCAGCAGTTACTCGAGTGGCTCCTACGAGCAGTACTTC.

The V gene is TRBV6-5, the J gene TRBJ1-2, with D tentatively TRBD1 (5 bases). V was cut by 0 bases and J by 5 bases, with 16 bases left in between. This CDR3 is 16 amino acids long. Germline V gene data show CDR1 as MNHEY and CDR2 as SVGAGI. The CDR3 protein is CASSYSIRASQYGYTF. In nucleotides, the CDR3 is TGTGCCAGCAGTTACTCGATCAGGGCATCGCAATATGGCTACACCTTC.

Comment on this clone: Other DNA sequences in the sample encode the same CDR3. The chain combines TRBV6-6 with TRBJ1-2; possible D gene TRBD1, 6 bases. Germline-derived CDR1 and CDR2 are MNHNY and SVGAGI (reference sequence). Trimming pared 5 bases from V and 3 bases from J, leaving 10 bases between. The length of the CDR3 is 13 residues. CDR3 region: CASSPTGDYGYTF. CDR3 in DNA: TGTGCCAGCAGTCCGACAGGCGACTATGGCTACACCTTC.

This clone was detected only a few times. The V call is TRBV2, the J call TRBJ1-1, with TRBD1 as a possible D gene (6 bases). Germline loops: CDR1 SNHLY, CDR2 FYNNEI. The CDR3 is 13 residues long. Trimming left V 5 bases short and J 5 bases short, with 12 bases between. The CDR3 DNA reads as TGTGCCAGCAGTTTCCTACAGGGTACTGAAGCTTTCTTT. Protein sequence: CASSFLQGTEAFF.